This T cell receptor beta chain was captured by sequencing in a study of T-cell memory formation after mild COVID-19. Study-level information: The study found TCR clusters largely donor specific.

Trimming took off 4 bases at V and 6 bases at J, with 11 bases between the two ends. This CDR3 has 14 residues. Germline loops: CDR1 SGDLS, CDR2 YYNGEE. Study-wide points: Contracting clones from day 15 to 85 had balanced CD4/CD8; later expanders favoured CD4+. Contracting CD8+ clones were enriched in EMRA, CD4+ mainly in CM and EM.

This clonotype was seen more than once but under ten times. Its antigen is undetermined. The 5'RACE method, run with constant-segment primers, produced TCR alpha and TCR beta cDNA libraries (carrying sample barcodes and UMIs). Each CDR3 protein is one row after TCRdb ran MiXCR on the 5' RACE reads. The table shows about 560,000 distinct CDR3 sequences, with about a sixth occurring only once. Source material: PBMCs or a T cell subset sorted from them (not recorded which). The receptor comes from an adult woman who had mild COVID-19 (a few samples of this study predate the infection). Cell type and time point are not known. The V and J genes are TRBV9 and TRBJ1-6; D not certain. Written as DNA, the CDR3 is TGTGCCAGCAGCCGAGGTGCGGCTAATTCACCCCTCCACTTT. It encodes CASSRGAANSPLHF.